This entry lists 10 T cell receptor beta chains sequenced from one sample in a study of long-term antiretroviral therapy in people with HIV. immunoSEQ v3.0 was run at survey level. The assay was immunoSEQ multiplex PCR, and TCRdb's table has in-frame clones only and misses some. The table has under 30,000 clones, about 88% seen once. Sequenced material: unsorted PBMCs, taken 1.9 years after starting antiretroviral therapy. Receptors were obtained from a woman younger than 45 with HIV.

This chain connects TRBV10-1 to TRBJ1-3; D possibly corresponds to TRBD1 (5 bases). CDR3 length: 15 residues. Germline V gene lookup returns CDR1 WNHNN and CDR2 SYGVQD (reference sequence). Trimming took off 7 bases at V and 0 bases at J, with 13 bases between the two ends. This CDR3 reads CASTRGQGSGNTIYF. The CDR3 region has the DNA TGCGCCAGCACCAGAGGCCAGGGCTCTGGAAACACCATATATTTT.

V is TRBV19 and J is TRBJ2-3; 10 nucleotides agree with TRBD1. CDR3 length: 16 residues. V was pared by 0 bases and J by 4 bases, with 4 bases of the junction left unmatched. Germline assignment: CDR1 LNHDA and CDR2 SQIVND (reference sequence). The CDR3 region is CASSIEGTGAADTQYF. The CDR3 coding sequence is TGTGCCAGTAGTATAGAAGGGACAGGGGCGGCAGATACGCAGTATTTT.

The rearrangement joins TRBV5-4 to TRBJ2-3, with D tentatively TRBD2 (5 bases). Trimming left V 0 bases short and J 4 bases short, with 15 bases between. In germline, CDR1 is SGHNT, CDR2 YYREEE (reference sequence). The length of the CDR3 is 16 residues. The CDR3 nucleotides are TGTGCCAGCAGCTTGGGGCGGGTGGGTAGCGCAGATACGCAGTATTTT. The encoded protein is CASSLGRVGSADTQYF.

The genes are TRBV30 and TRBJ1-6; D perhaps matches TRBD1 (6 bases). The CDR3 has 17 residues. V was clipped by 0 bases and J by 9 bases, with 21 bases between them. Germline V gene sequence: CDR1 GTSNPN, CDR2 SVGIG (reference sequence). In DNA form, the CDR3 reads TGTGCCTGGAGTGTACGTCCCGGGGGCAAAGGGATTTCACCCCTCCACTTT. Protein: CAWSVRPGGKGISPLHF.

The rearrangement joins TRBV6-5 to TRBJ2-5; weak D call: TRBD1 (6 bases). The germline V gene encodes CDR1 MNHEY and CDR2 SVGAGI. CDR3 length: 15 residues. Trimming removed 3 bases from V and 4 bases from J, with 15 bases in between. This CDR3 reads CASSYGGLPGETQYF. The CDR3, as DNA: TGTGCCAGCAGTTATGGGGGCTTACCGGGAGAGACCCAGTACTTC.

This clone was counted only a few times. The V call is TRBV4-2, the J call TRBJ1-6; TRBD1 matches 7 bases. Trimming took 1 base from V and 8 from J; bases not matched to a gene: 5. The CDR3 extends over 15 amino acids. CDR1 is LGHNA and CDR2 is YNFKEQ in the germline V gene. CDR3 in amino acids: CASSQVKGADSPLHF. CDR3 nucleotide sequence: TGTGCCAGCAGCCAAGTGAAGGGGGCGGATTCACCCCTCCACTTT.

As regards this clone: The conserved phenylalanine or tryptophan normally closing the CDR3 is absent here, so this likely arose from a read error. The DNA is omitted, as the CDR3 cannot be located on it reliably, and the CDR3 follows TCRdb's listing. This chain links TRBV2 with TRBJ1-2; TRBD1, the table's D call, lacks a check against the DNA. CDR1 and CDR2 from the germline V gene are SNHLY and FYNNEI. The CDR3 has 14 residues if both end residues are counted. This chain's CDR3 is CASSEYSRQGARFP.

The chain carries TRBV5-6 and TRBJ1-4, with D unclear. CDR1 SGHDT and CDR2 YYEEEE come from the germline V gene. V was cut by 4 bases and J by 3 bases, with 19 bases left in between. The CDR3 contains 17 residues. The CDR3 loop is CASSRLYTAGANEKLFF. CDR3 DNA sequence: TGTGCCAGCAGCCGCCTATATACGGCAGGCGCTAATGAAAAACTGTTTTTT.

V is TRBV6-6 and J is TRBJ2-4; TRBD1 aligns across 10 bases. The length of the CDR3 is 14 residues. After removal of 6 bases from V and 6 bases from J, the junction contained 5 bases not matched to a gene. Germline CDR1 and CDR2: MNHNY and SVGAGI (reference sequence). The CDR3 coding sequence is TGTGCCAGCAGCCCGGGACAGGGGTTAAACATTCAGTACTTC. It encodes CASSPGQGLNIQYF.

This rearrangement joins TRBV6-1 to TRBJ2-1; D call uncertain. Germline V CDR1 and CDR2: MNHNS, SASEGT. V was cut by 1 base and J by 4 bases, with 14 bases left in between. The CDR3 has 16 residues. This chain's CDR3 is CASSEEGQLGYNEQFF. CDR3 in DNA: TGTGCCAGCAGTGAAGAAGGCCAACTGGGTTACAATGAGCAGTTCTTC.